This T cell receptor beta chain was sequenced for a study of shared clonotypes between healthy human individuals. Study context: Plates per donor: three CD4 naive, three CD4 memory, two CD8 naive, one CD8 memory. Notes on the study in general: Rarefaction curves obtained for sorted subsets showed sequencing incomplete despite large depth. Represented genetic and exposure-history diversity was restricted by having few donors.

Notes on this clone: Its target is not known. Distinct nucleotide sequences in the sample also encode this CDR3.

The authors' processing: Junction-only immunoSEQ sequences carried no quality scores, so filtering differed. The repertoire was sequenced with immunoSEQ multiplex PCR; TCRdb's copy has only in-frame clones and lacks some. The DNA gave D and trimming, while V, J and clone size come from that table. The table lists more than 550,000 clones, roughly 91% of them singletons. The CDR3 covers 11 residues. The V gene's germline CDR1 is MDHEN and CDR2 SYDVKM. V was trimmed by 6 bases and J by 5 bases, leaving 7 bases between them. This chain joins TRBV28 and TRBJ1-1, with D unresolved. The sequence derives from a man aged 18 to 29 in good health. Some clones in this sample may be carry-over from other donors' samples. The sequenced sample consisted of memory CD8+ T cells from PBMCs. The subset: CD45RO+ cells pooled with CCR7-negative TemRA cells. The CDR3 region has the DNA TGTGCCAGCAGCCCTAATACTGAAGCTTTCTTT. This codes for CASSPNTEAFF.